This T cell receptor beta chain was found in a study of shared clonotypes between healthy human individuals. Across the whole study: CD8 memory received one plate per donor, CD8 naive two, CD4 memory three and CD4 naive three. The study's findings and limits: Naive CD4 clonotype sharing across several donors was approximately 5%.

As for this clone: Its antigen is unidentified.

Naive CD8 cells lacked CD45RO and underwent positive selection for CCR7, leaving out terminally differentiated effector memory CD45RA+ cells. Study donors comprised healthy, HIV-negative adults devoid of recent acute infection or vaccination. The V and J ends lost 9 bases and 0 bases respectively, with 11 bases between them. Germline V lookup: CDR1 MGHDK, CDR2 SYGVNS. CDR3 length: 13 residues. The table came from immunoSEQ multiplex PCR; TCRdb's copy has only in-frame clones and leaves some out. In the table there are roughly 1,800,000 clones, just under 95% of which are singletons. The receptor was derived from a man aged 18 to 30 in good health. The specimen was naive CD8+ T cells sorted from blood. This chain joins TRBV25-1 and TRBJ1-1; D is undetermined. The CDR3 region is CASIGRMNTEAFF. DNA of the CDR3: TGTGCCAGTATAGGGAGGATGAACACTGAAGCTTTCTTT.